Below, 29 T cell receptor beta chains from the same sample are listed, as sequenced in a study of cytomegalovirus exposure and HLA in healthy donors. Only in-frame clones appear in the TCRdb table, and some are missing; sequencing was by immunoSEQ multiplex PCR. The table shows around 150,000 clones, with about 90% occurring only once. The source material was PBMCs. These TCRs come from a man aged 18 to 29 in good health and CMV-seropositive.

V usage is TRBV2 and J usage is TRBJ2-5; D not resolved. From germline, CDR1 is SNHLY and CDR2 FYNNEI. Trimming left V 6 bases short and J 5 bases short, with 16 bases between. The CDR3 has 14 amino acids. The CDR3 DNA reads as TGTGCCAGCAGGGCTCCTAGTTTCCCTGAGACCCAGTACTTC. The encoded protein is CASRAPSFPETQYF. The full variable domain, with the rest looked up from reference TRBV2 and TRBJ2-5, is EPEVTQTPSHQVTQMGQEVILRCVPISNHLYFYWYRQILGQKVEFLVSFYNNEISEKSEIFDDQFSVERPDGSNFTLKIRSTKLEDSAMYFCASRAPSFPETQYFGPGTRLLVL.

This rearrangement joins TRBV30 to TRBJ2-7; 15 bases line up with TRBD2. Trimming cost V 2 bases and J 2 bases; bases outside gene matches: 13. Looked up from germline, CDR1 is GTSNPN and CDR2 is SVGIG (reference sequence). The CDR3 is 19 amino acids. The CDR3 sequence is CAWSTRFGTSGRFTYEQYF. In DNA form, the CDR3 reads TGTGCCTGGAGTACCCGGTTTGGGACTAGCGGGAGGTTTACCTACGAGCAGTACTTC.

The table lists this clone with a count of one. The V call is TRBV15, the J call TRBJ2-7; D is possibly TRBD1 (6 bases). CDR1 is LNHNV, CDR2 YYDKDF, per germline (reference sequence). The V and J ends lost 7 bases and 4 bases respectively, with 14 bases between them. CDR3 length: 13 amino acids. CDR3 sequence reads: CATTEDSPYEQYF. The CDR3, as DNA: TGTGCCACCACGGAGGACAGTCCTTACGAGCAGTACTTC. Full variable domain (missing parts from reference TRBV15 and TRBJ2-7): DAMVIQNPRYQVTQFGKPVTLSCSQTLNHNVMYWYQQKSSQAPKLLFHYYDKDFNNEADTPDNFQSRRPNTSFCFLDIRSPGLGDTAMYLCATTEDSPYEQYFGPGTRLTVT.

This chain's CDR3 is CASSFWDRPYNEQFF. CDR3 bases: TGTGCCAGCAGCTTTTGGGACAGACCATACAATGAGCAGTTCTTC. The V and J genes are TRBV5-6 and TRBJ2-1; TRBD1 matches 7 bases. V shed 2 bases and J 4 bases; nucleotides not matched to a gene: 6. This CDR3 contains 15 residues. The germline V gene has CDR1 SGHDT and CDR2 YYEEEE.

As to this clone: Distinct nucleotide sequences in the sample also encode this CDR3. This chain uses TRBV27 with TRBJ2-7, with D unresolved. This CDR3 has 13 amino acids. Trimming shortened V by 3 bases and J by 1 base, and 7 bases separated the two germline ends. The V gene's germline CDR1 is MNHEY and CDR2 SMNVEV (reference sequence). CDR3 nucleotides: TGTGCCAGCAGTTTGAAGCTTTCCTACGAGCAGTACTTC. Residues: CASSLKLSYEQYF.

This rearrangement joins TRBV28 to TRBJ2-7; no reliable D call. Between the trimmed V and J ends, which lost 1 base and 5 bases, there was a span of 6 bases. CDR1 and CDR2 (germline): MDHEN, SYDVKM. There are 12 residues in the CDR3. CDR3 in amino acids: CASSLSLNEQYF. The CDR3 nucleotides read TGTGCCAGCAGTTTATCACTTAACGAGCAGTACTTC.

The chain combines TRBV18 with TRBJ1-2, with D perhaps matching TRBD1 (5 bases). Germline V CDR1 and CDR2: KGHSH, LQKENI. V lost 2 bases and J 4 bases, leaving 8 bases between the germline ends. This CDR3 region has 13 residues. CDR3 region: CASSPKGLYGYTF. In nucleotides, the CDR3 is TGTGCCAGCTCACCAAAGGGACTCTATGGCTACACCTTC.

The rearrangement joins TRBV13 to TRBJ2-1; 14 bases map to TRBD2. The trim removed 1 base at V and 8 bases at J, leaving 10 bases unmatched. Germline CDR1 is PRHDT and CDR2 is FYEKMQ (reference sequence). The CDR3 has 18 amino acids. In DNA form, the CDR3 reads TGTGCCAGCAGCTTAGAGAACCGGGGACTAGCGGGAGCCCATGAGCAGTTCTTC. It is translated as CASSLENRGLAGAHEQFF.

The chain is built from TRBV30 and TRBJ1-3; 7 positions match TRBD1. This CDR3 has 14 amino acids. V lost 0 bases and J lost 4; bases outside the gene matches: 3. Germline-derived CDR1 and CDR2 are GTSNPN and SVGIG (reference sequence). CDR3 amino acids: CAWSVGTVGNTIYF. The CDR3 DNA reads TGTGCCTGGAGTGTAGGGACAGTGGGAAACACCATATATTTT.

V is TRBV28 and J is TRBJ1-5; D is unclear. The germline gives CDR1 MDHEN, CDR2 SYDVKM. CDR3 length: 15 amino acids. Trimming cost V 4 bases and J 3 bases, with 13 bases left between them. The CDR3 reads CASSWMERDNQPQHF. The DNA of the CDR3 is TGTGCCAGCAGTTGGATGGAGAGGGACAATCAGCCCCAGCATTTT.

This clone was observed a single time. V gene TRBV7-9 combines with J gene TRBJ2-2; weak D call: TRBD1 (6 bases). CDR3 length equals 15 residues. Per the germline V gene, CDR1 is SEHNR and CDR2 is FQNEAQ (reference sequence). V was trimmed by 5 bases and J by 6 bases, leaving 16 bases between them. CDR3: CASSRLGAAPGELFF. CDR3 nucleotides: TGTGCCAGCAGCAGGTTGGGGGCGGCGCCCGGGGAGCTGTTTTTT.

This clone was counted between two and nine times. This sequence joins TRBV18 and TRBJ2-5; D is possibly TRBD1 (6 bases). The ends were cut back, 2 bases at V and 0 bases at J, with 19 bases in the middle. Per the germline V gene, CDR1 is KGHSH and CDR2 is LQKENI. This CDR3 region has 18 residues. The CDR3 bases are TGTGCCAGCTCACCAACACTCGGACAGTCTTTGTACCAAGAGACCCAGTACTTC. Its translation: CASSPTLGQSLYQETQYF. Based on the CDR3 plus reference TRBV18 and TRBJ2-5, the full variable domain is NAGVMQNPRHLVRRRGQEARLRCSPMKGHSHVYWYRQLPEEGLKFMVYLQKENIIDESGMPKERFSAEFPKEGPSILRIQQVVRGDSAAYFCASSPTLGQSLYQETQYFGPGTRLLVL.

The chain combines TRBV28 with TRBJ1-1; D gene unclear. Germline lookup yields CDR1 MDHEN and CDR2 SYDVKM. The CDR3 runs to 12 residues. Trimming removed 6 bases from V and 11 bases from J, with 16 bases in between. CDR3 region: CASSSGVVDAFF. In DNA, the CDR3 is TGTGCCAGCAGCTCGGGTGTCGTGGATGCTTTCTTT.

This chain joins TRBV30 and TRBJ1-4, with D possibly being TRBD1 (6 bases). The CDR3 spans 14 residues. With 5 bases removed from V and 3 bases from J, the gap between germline ends came to 13 bases. CDR1 and CDR2 from the germline V gene are GTSNPN and SVGIG (reference sequence). The CDR3 DNA reads TGTGCCTGGCTCAACAGGGCCGCTAATGAAAAACTGTTTTTT. This encodes CAWLNRAANEKLFF.

The V and J genes are TRBV19 and TRBJ1-1, with D perhaps matching TRBD1 (5 bases). This CDR3 is built from 13 residues. V was shortened by 5 bases and J by 5 bases, with 12 bases between the two germline ends. Germline-derived CDR1 and CDR2 are LNHDA and SQIVND (reference sequence). The CDR3 is CASSQQGGTEAFF. Written as DNA, the CDR3 is TGTGCCAGTAGTCAGCAGGGAGGTACTGAAGCTTTCTTT.

There are a few counts of this clone. The CDR3 reads CASSLGLAEKLFF. DNA of the CDR3: TGTGCCAGCAGCTTGGGACTCGCCGAAAAACTGTTTTTT. The chain combines TRBV7-9 with TRBJ1-4, with D possibly matching TRBD1 (5 bases). Looked up from germline, CDR1 is SEHNR and CDR2 is FQNEAQ (reference sequence). The CDR3 runs to 13 residues. V lost 3 bases to trimming and J lost 8 bases, with 10 bases between them.

V usage is TRBV2 and J usage is TRBJ2-5, with D hard to call. The CDR3 contains 12 residues. The germline CDR1 and CDR2 sequences are SNHLY and FYNNEI. The V end lost 0 bases, the J end lost 4 bases, and 3 bases lay between the germline ends. CDR3 in amino acids: CASSEAAETQYF. The CDR3 DNA sequence: TGTGCCAGCAGTGAAGCAGCAGAGACCCAGTACTTC.

The V gene is TRBV11-3, the J gene TRBJ1-4; D gene uncertain. The V gene's germline CDR1 is SGHNT and CDR2 YENEEA. The germline V and J ends were trimmed by 5 bases and 7 bases, with 23 bases remaining between them. The length of the CDR3 is 17 residues. The CDR3 nucleotides are TGTGCCAGCAGCGAGAAGGGCTGGCGGGTATCGAGTGAAAAACTGTTTTTT. Translation: CASSEKGWRVSSEKLFF.

The chain's CDR3 is CASISGANTGELFF. In DNA, the CDR3 is TGTGCCAGCATTTCCGGTGCGAACACCGGGGAGCTGTTTTTT. This chain uses TRBV4-2 with TRBJ2-2; no reliable D call. This CDR3 contains 14 residues. CDR1 LGHNA and CDR2 YNFKEQ come from the germline V gene. The V gene lost 7 bases and the J gene lost 0 bases, with 9 bases spanning the gap.

V usage is TRBV7-9 and J usage is TRBJ2-6; D remains unclear. V shed 2 bases and J shed 2 bases, with 19 bases lying between them. There are 19 residues in the CDR3. Germline V CDR1 and CDR2: SEHNR, FQNEAQ (reference sequence). CDR3 coding DNA: TGTGCCAGCAGCTTATACGGTGTCACCACAGTCCCTGGGGCCAACGTCCTGACTTTC. This translates into CASSLYGVTTVPGANVLTF.

The chain carries TRBV7-2 and TRBJ1-2; D is unclear. V gave up 1 base and J gave up 0 bases, with 9 bases separating them. The CDR3 spans 15 residues. Germline V gene sequence: CDR1 SGHTA, CDR2 FQGNSA. The CDR3 DNA reads TGTGCCAGCAGCTTAGGGGGAGCACCTAACTATGGCTACACCTTC. Its protein product is CASSLGGAPNYGYTF.

The chain recombines TRBV6-1 with TRBJ2-7, with 8 positions matching TRBD2. The CDR3 is 16 amino acids. Germline trimming cut 4 bases from V and 0 bases from J; bases unmatched to any gene: 8. Germline V gives CDR1 MNHNS, CDR2 SASEGT. The CDR3 region is CASSVGRGVISYEQYF. Written as DNA, the CDR3 is TGTGCCAGCAGTGTGGGGCGGGGGGTGATCTCCTACGAGCAGTACTTC.

V and J are TRBV6-5 and TRBJ2-1, with TRBD1 identical over 8 bases. The CDR3 sequence is 16 residues long. Germline-derived CDR1 and CDR2 are MNHEY and SVGAGI. J lost 3 bases, V lost 2 bases, and 6 bases had no gene match. The CDR3 loop reads CASSYGGQGRYNEQFF. The CDR3 DNA is TGTGCCAGCAGTTACGGTGGACAGGGACGCTACAATGAGCAGTTCTTC.

The rearrangement joins TRBV18 to TRBJ2-7; D is unclear. Per the germline V gene, CDR1 is KGHSH and CDR2 is LQKENI. This CDR3 is built from 14 residues. Trimming cost V 0 bases and J 5 bases, with 11 bases left between them. The CDR3 region is CASSPPKSVHEQYF. CDR3 nucleotides: TGTGCCAGCTCACCACCGAAAAGCGTCCACGAGCAGTACTTC.

The chain couples TRBV2 to TRBJ2-2; 9 nucleotides align to TRBD2. Trimming cost V 3 bases and J 7 bases; bases outside gene matches: 3. The CDR3 totals 14 residues. In germline, CDR1 is SNHLY, CDR2 FYNNEI. The CDR3 DNA reads as TGTGCCAGCAGTGAGGGACTAGCTCTCGGGGAGCTGTTTTTT. Amino acids: CASSEGLALGELFF.

The chain combines TRBV5-1 with TRBJ1-1; TRBD1 matches at 10 bases. From germline, CDR1 is SGHRS and CDR2 YFSETQ. The CDR3 consists of 15 residues. J was trimmed by 6 bases and V by 3 bases; bases with no gene match: 8. DNA for the CDR3: TGCGCCAGCAGCTGGAACCGGGACAGGGGAGCTGAAGCTTTCTTT. Translation: CASSWNRDRGAEAFF.

The rearrangement joins TRBV15 to TRBJ2-3, with TRBD1 as a possible D gene (5 bases). Germline V gene data show CDR1 as LNHNV and CDR2 as YYDKDF (reference sequence). The CDR3 consists of 15 residues. The V end was cut by 1 base, the J end by 2 bases, with 10 bases between. CDR3 in DNA: TGTGCCACCAGCAGAGTAGAAGGGGTCACAGATACGCAGTATTTT. This encodes CATSRVEGVTDTQYF.

The V gene is TRBV6-1, the J gene TRBJ2-7; TRBD2 aligns across 9 bases. The CDR3 is 15 residues long. Unmatched junction bases numbered 8, after V lost 5 bases and J lost 3 bases. Germline V gene data show CDR1 as MNHNS and CDR2 as SASEGT. CDR3 DNA sequence: TGTGCCAGCAGTTTCAGCGGGAGGCCAAGCTACGAGCAGTACTTC. This sequence encodes CASSFSGRPSYEQYF.

This clone was seen only once. The chain employs TRBV12-5 and TRBJ1-4; no definite D call. The CDR3 covers 12 residues. Deletions cut 3 bases from V and 4 bases from J, with 3 bases between. CDR1 LGHNT and CDR2 FRNRAP come from the germline V gene. CDR3 coding DNA: TGTGCTAGTGGTTTCCATAATGAAAAACTGTTTTTT. Amino acids: CASGFHNEKLFF.